This T cell receptor beta chain emerged from a study of blood T cell repertoires in COVID-19. The wider study: From the United States, Italy and Spain came samples of acute and convalescent COVID-19. Sample material is recorded as cDNA or gDNA derived from T cells, B-cell-depleted T cells, or PBMCs.

The V gene's germline CDR1 is KGHSH and CDR2 LQKENI. This CDR3 comprises 15 residues. Trimming removed 6 bases from V and 3 bases from J, with 12 bases in between. The authors' processing: The authors estimated nucleated cell counts from reference gene primer amplification. The repertoire was sequenced with immunoSEQ multiplex PCR; TCRdb's copy has only in-frame clones and lacks some. The V and J calls and the clone size are those of that table, but D and trimming were determined from the DNA. The sample shows about 150,000 clones, around four fifths of them seen only once. The clonotype comes from a woman between 65 and 79 years old who had recovered from COVID-19. The sequenced sample consisted of peripheral blood. V is TRBV18 and J is TRBJ1-6; D may be TRBD1 (5 bases). The CDR3, as DNA: TGTGCCAGCTCCCCCGGAGGGGTCTATAATTCACCCCTCCACTTT. This translates into CASSPGGVYNSPLHF.